One sample yielded the 14 T cell receptor beta chains listed below, sequenced in a study of blood T cell repertoires in COVID-19 (dated by TCRdb to 2018 to 2021). To prepare the library, the immunoSEQ multiplex PCR assay was applied. TCRdb provides this immuneACCESS table in a form limited to in-frame rearrangements. Some clones are lacking; in checked studies, under half of them reflect an unresolved V gene, and why the rest are absent is not known. For this sample the table gives a few hundred thousand clones, of which 80% to 90% were detected only once. Of the sample, about 5.9% is held by the ten largest clones. Sequencing input: peripheral blood. The receptors here all came from a man between 60 and 75 years old with acute or convalescent COVID-19.

This chain links TRBV9 with TRBJ1-1; D not certain. Germline V gene data show CDR1 as SGDLS and CDR2 as YYNGEE. With 4 bases removed from V and 4 bases from J, the gap between germline ends came to 14 bases. The CDR3 covers 14 residues. The CDR3, as DNA: TGTGCCAGCAGCCCAACTGGAGGGAGCACTGAAGCTTTCTTT. Its translation: CASSPTGGSTEAFF.

This clone was counted only a few times. V and J are TRBV19 and TRBJ1-4, with D possibly TRBD1 on 5 matching bases. Germline values: CDR1 LNHDA, CDR2 SQIVND (reference sequence). The CDR3 runs to 14 residues. Trimming took off 7 bases at V and 8 bases at J, with 17 bases between the two ends. The CDR3 region is CASTLGGAREKLFF. As DNA, the CDR3 is TGTGCCAGTACCCTTGGCGGGGCAAGGGAAAAACTGTTTTTT.

The CDR3 is CASSLLQGGNEKLFF. The CDR3 nucleotides are TGTGCCAGCAGCTTATTACAGGGAGGGAATGAAAAACTGTTTTTT. The chain uses TRBV7-9 and TRBJ1-4; possible D gene TRBD1, 6 bases. Trimming took off 2 bases at V and 5 bases at J, with 12 bases between the two ends. The CDR3 extends over 15 amino acids. Germline CDR1 and CDR2: SEHNR and FQNEAQ (reference sequence). The complete variable domain, with remaining parts taken from reference TRBV7-9 and TRBJ1-4, reads DTGVSQNPRHKITKRGQNVTFRCDPISEHNRLYWYRQTLGQGPEFLTYFQNEAQLEKSRLLSDRFSAERPKGSFSTLEIQRTEQGDSAMYLCASSLLQGGNEKLFFGSGTQLSVL.

The J gene is TRBJ1-4, the V gene TRBV28, with 7 positions matching TRBD1. The CDR3 has 15 amino acids. From germline, CDR1 is MDHEN and CDR2 SYDVKM. V shed 5 bases, J shed 5 bases, and the junction held 8 bases outside the gene matches. The CDR3 nucleotides are TGTGCCAGCAGTCCCCCGGGACAGAGGAATGAAAAACTGTTTTTT. This gives the protein CASSPPGQRNEKLFF.

The sample holds a few counts of this clone. This chain links TRBV5-6 with TRBJ1-1; 9 positions match TRBD1. This CDR3 has 16 residues. V was clipped by 0 bases and J by 3 bases; unmatched bases: 6. CDR1 and CDR2 from the germline V gene are SGHDT and YYEEEE. CDR3: CASSLDGQGMDTEAFF. The CDR3 coding sequence is TGTGCCAGCAGCTTGGATGGACAGGGGATGGACACTGAAGCTTTCTTT.

CDR3 amino acids: CASSLDRGWTEAFF. The CDR3 DNA reads TGTGCCAGCAGCTTGGACAGGGGATGGACTGAAGCTTTCTTT. This chain joins TRBV5-4 and TRBJ1-1, with 7 bases fitting TRBD1. CDR3 size: 14 residues. V lost 0 bases and J lost 5; bases outside the gene matches: 4. Germline values: CDR1 SGHNT, CDR2 YYREEE (reference sequence).

This chain links TRBV6-5 with TRBJ2-1; the D gene is possibly TRBD2 (6 bases). V gave up 2 bases and J gave up 4 bases, with 12 bases separating them. The CDR3 spans 15 residues. Germline V gives CDR1 MNHEY, CDR2 SVGAGI. The CDR3: CASSYGGMGYNEQFF. CDR3 nucleotide sequence: TGTGCCAGCAGTTACGGCGGGATGGGGTACAATGAGCAGTTCTTC.

This sequence joins TRBV6-1 and TRBJ1-1; the D gene is possibly TRBD1 (5 bases). V lost 2 bases, J lost 2 bases, and 9 bases lay in between. The CDR3 is 14 residues long. From germline, CDR1 is MNHNS and CDR2 SASEGT. The CDR3 region has the DNA TGTGCCAGCAGTGAAAAAGGGGATAACACTGAAGCTTTCTTT. It codes for CASSEKGDNTEAFF.

The chain recombines TRBV7-3 with TRBJ2-1; 14 bases line up with TRBD2. CDR1 is SGHTA, CDR2 FQGTGA, per germline. This CDR3 has 16 residues. V shed 5 bases, J shed 6 bases, and the junction held 6 bases outside the gene matches. The CDR3 is CASSPPGTSGGNEQFF. The CDR3 DNA sequence: TGTGCCAGCAGCCCCCCCGGGACTAGCGGGGGCAATGAGCAGTTCTTC. Supplemented by reference TRBV7-3 and TRBJ2-1, the full variable domain reads GAGVSQTPSNKVTEKGKYVELRCDPISGHTALYWYRQSLGQGPEFLIYFQGTGAADDSGLPNDRFFAVRPEGSVSTLKIQRTERGDSAVYLCASSPPGTSGGNEQFFGPGTRLTVL.

The V and J genes are TRBV7-2 and TRBJ2-7; a weak D match, TRBD2 (6 bases). V lost 3 bases to trimming and J lost 3 bases, with 12 bases between them. Germline CDR1 SGHTA, CDR2 FQGNSA. The CDR3 extends over 14 amino acids. The CDR3 is CASSLGLSLYEQYF. CDR3 nucleotide sequence: TGTGCCAGCAGCTTGGGACTGTCCCTCTACGAGCAGTACTTC.

The chain employs TRBV27 and TRBJ2-7; 9 nucleotides line up with TRBD2. V trimming: 5 bases; J trimming: 2 bases; junction bases outside the gene matches: 7. There are 15 residues in the CDR3. Germline V gene lookup returns CDR1 MNHEY and CDR2 SMNVEV (reference sequence). CDR3 nucleotides: TGTGCCAGCAGTCCGTTAGCGGGAGCACCCTACGAGCAGTACTTC. The encoded protein is CASSPLAGAPYEQYF.

The chain is built from TRBV2 and TRBJ1-2; D possibly corresponds to TRBD1 (5 bases). This CDR3 spans 13 amino acids. Per the germline V gene, CDR1 is SNHLY and CDR2 is FYNNEI. Between the trimmed V and J ends, which lost 5 bases and 8 bases, there was a span of 15 bases. DNA for the CDR3: TGTGCCAGCAGTCCTGACAGCTCTAGGGGCTACACCTTC. Protein: CASSPDSSRGYTF.

The chain uses TRBV6-5 and TRBJ1-3; no firm D call. The length of the CDR3 is 13 residues. CDR1 is MNHEY, CDR2 SVGAGI, per germline. The germline V and J ends were trimmed by 4 bases and 6 bases, with 10 bases remaining between them. CDR3 coding DNA: TGTGCCAGCAGTTCCTTACTAACAAACACCATATATTTT. It translates to CASSSLLTNTIYF.

J is TRBJ2-1 and V is TRBV10-3, with a weak D call TRBD2 (6 bases). Germline V gene sequence: CDR1 ENHRY, CDR2 SYGVKD. The CDR3 sequence is 12 residues long. The ends were cut back, 5 bases at V and 15 bases at J, with 17 bases in the middle. The CDR3 region is CAISPPGLLPFF. The CDR3 DNA sequence: TGTGCCATCAGTCCGCCGGGACTCCTACCGTTCTTC.